These 8 T cell receptor beta chains were all obtained from the same sample, sequenced in a study of blood T cell repertoires in COVID-19. Sequencing used immunoSEQ multiplex PCR; TCRdb keeps in-frame clones, though not all of them. The sample carries approximately 220,000 clones, approximately 85% recorded once. Sequencing was done on a sample of peripheral blood. All receptors come from a woman in her 70s with acute or convalescent COVID-19.

This chain uses TRBV5-1 with TRBJ2-7, with D possibly matching TRBD1 (6 bases). V lost 3 bases, J lost 3 bases, and 10 bases lay in between. CDR3 size: 13 residues. In germline, CDR1 is SGHRS, CDR2 YFSETQ. The CDR3 protein is CASSSTQGYEQYF. The CDR3 bases are TGCGCCAGCAGCTCTACACAGGGCTACGAGCAGTACTTC.

The V and J genes are TRBV7-2 and TRBJ1-5; D might be TRBD1 (5 bases). The V end lost 3 bases, the J end lost 5 bases, and 11 bases lay between the germline ends. This CDR3 region has 14 residues. Germline V lookup: CDR1 SGHTA, CDR2 FQGNSA. As DNA, the CDR3 is TGTGCCAGCAGCTTTGACAGTGCCTATCAGCCCCAGCATTTT. Translated: CASSFDSAYQPQHF.

The CDR3 nucleotides read TGTGCCAGTAGTATGAACGGACTGAACTATGGCTACACCTTC. Its translation: CASSMNGLNYGYTF. The chain links TRBV19 to TRBJ1-2; unclear D gene. This CDR3 comprises 14 residues. The V gene lost 3 bases and the J gene lost 2 bases, with 10 bases spanning the gap. From germline, CDR1 is LNHDA and CDR2 SQIVND (reference sequence). The whole variable domain, remainder taken from reference TRBV19 and TRBJ1-2, is DGGITQSPKYLFRKEGQNVTLSCEQNLNHDAMYWYRQDPGQGLRLIYYSQIVNDFQKGDIAEGYSVSREKKESFPLTVTSAQKNPTAFYLCASSMNGLNYGYTFGSGTRLTVV.

The chain employs TRBV29-1 and TRBJ1-6; D perhaps matches TRBD1 (6 bases). With 6 bases removed from V and 7 bases from J, the gap between germline ends came to 13 bases. Germline CDR1 is SQVTM and CDR2 is ANQGSEA. The CDR3 extends over 13 amino acids. Here the CDR3 DNA reads TGCAGCGTCGCCATGGACAGAAATTCACCCCTCCACTTT. It yields the protein CSVAMDRNSPLHF.

This chain connects TRBV6-5 to TRBJ1-3; D is perhaps TRBD1 (5 bases). Germline V gene data show CDR1 as MNHEY and CDR2 as SVGAGI. V dropped 7 bases and J dropped 0 bases, with 7 bases sitting between them. The CDR3 is made up of 13 amino acids. DNA of the CDR3: TGTGCCAGCACCAGGGCCTCTGGAAACACCATATATTTT. Its protein is CASTRASGNTIYF.

The genes are TRBV6-5 and TRBJ1-3; D gene unclear. The CDR3 sequence is 15 residues long. Trimming cost V 9 bases and J 0 bases, with 15 bases left between them. The germline V gene encodes CDR1 MNHEY and CDR2 SVGAGI. Here the CDR3 DNA reads TGTGCCAGTATGCCGGCGGGAAGCTCTGGAAACACCATATATTTT. Its translation is CASMPAGSSGNTIYF.

The chain has TRBV7-2 and TRBJ1-4; D possibly corresponds to TRBD1 (5 bases). Per germline, CDR1 SGHTA and CDR2 FQGNSA. V gave up 4 bases and J gave up 8 bases, with 8 bases separating them. There are 12 residues in the CDR3. The chain's CDR3 is CASSSRGEKLFF. The CDR3 nucleotides read TGTGCCAGCAGCTCCCGGGGGGAAAAACTGTTTTTT.

V is TRBV6-2 or TRBV6-3 and J is TRBJ1-1; perhaps TRBD1 as D (5 bases). Trimming took 5 bases from V and 6 from J, leaving 19 bases between them. Germline CDR1 MNHEY, CDR2 SVGEGT. CDR3 length equals 15 residues. As DNA, the CDR3 is TGTGCCAGCAGTGACCCCGGGAGAGTGGGACCTGAAGCTTTCTTT. Its protein is CASSDPGRVGPEAFF.